These 24 T cell receptor beta chains came from one sample sequenced in a study of blood T cells in healthy people across ages. Primed by a sample-barcoded 5' primer and a J-beta primer mix, a second PCR proceeded for about 7 to 11 cycles. From the 5' RACE reads, TCRdb called clonotypes with MiXCR, one entry per CDR3 protein. The data show about 1.5 million distinct CDR3 sequences, around two fifths seen once. The sample consisted of blood. Every receptor here comes from a woman under 30 in good health.

This clonotype was observed a handful of times. The chain recombines TRBV5-5 with TRBJ2-7, with TRBD1 matching over 7 bases. V trimming: 3 bases; J trimming: 3 bases; junction bases outside the gene matches: 12. The CDR3 consists of 16 residues. Germline-derived CDR1 and CDR2 are SGHKS and YYEKEE (reference sequence). The chain's CDR3 is CASSYGAWTGGYEQYF. Written as DNA, the CDR3 is TGTGCCAGCAGCTACGGGGCTTGGACAGGAGGCTACGAGCAGTACTTC.

This clonotype was found a few times. The chain links TRBV12-3 or TRBV12-4 to TRBJ1-5; D is undetermined. The CDR3 loop spans 13 amino acids. V lost 1 base to trimming and J lost 7 bases, with 8 bases between them. In nucleotides, the CDR3 is TGTGCCAGCAGTTTAGATTCTGGCCAGCCCCAGCATTTT. This sequence encodes CASSLDSGQPQHF.

There are a few counts of this clonotype. V and J are TRBV6-6 and TRBJ1-4, with D uncertain. Germline CDR1 is MNHNY and CDR2 is SVGAGI (reference sequence). The CDR3 is 12 amino acids. V lost 0 bases and J 8 bases, leaving 4 bases between the germline ends. The CDR3 loop is CASSYSAEKLFF. For the CDR3, the DNA is TGTGCCAGCAGTTACTCTGCCGAAAAACTGTTTTTT.

The chain combines TRBV11-2 with TRBJ1-1; possibly TRBD1 for D (5 bases). The V end lost 4 bases, the J end lost 12 bases, and 15 bases lay between the germline ends. Germline V gives CDR1 SGHAT, CDR2 FQNNGV. CDR3 length: 12 residues. CDR3 nucleotide sequence: TGTGCCAGCAGCTGGGTGGGGGGTCGGACTTTCTTT. Protein sequence: CASSWVGGRTFF.

The chain employs TRBV7-3 and TRBJ2-1; TRBD1 is a possible D gene (6 bases). The length of the CDR3 is 16 residues. Germline CDR1 is SGHTA and CDR2 is FQGTGA. Deletions cut 5 bases from V and 4 bases from J, with 18 bases between. CDR3: CASSPIQGLGYNEQFF. The CDR3 DNA reads as TGTGCCAGCAGCCCCATTCAGGGGTTGGGGTACAATGAGCAGTTCTTC.

This chain uses TRBV29-1 with TRBJ2-5; D not resolved. CDR1 is SQVTM and CDR2 is ANQGSEA in the germline V gene. This CDR3 is built from 13 residues. The V end was cut by 7 bases, the J end by 0 bases, with 12 bases between. For the CDR3, the DNA is TGCAGCGGTGGTCTCCTATACCAAGAGACCCAGTACTTC. Translated: CSGGLLYQETQYF. Full variable domain (outside the CDR3, taken from reference TRBV29-1 and TRBJ2-5): SAVISQKPSRDICQRGTSLTIQCQVDSQVTMMFWYRQQPGQSLTLIATANQGSEATYESGFVIDKFPISRPNLTFSTLTVSNMSPEDSSIYLCSGGLLYQETQYFGPGTRLLVL.

The J gene is TRBJ2-1, the V gene TRBV6-1; a possible D gene is TRBD2 (5 bases). The CDR3 is made up of 10 amino acids. Germline V CDR1 and CDR2: MNHNS, SASEGT. Trimming shortened V by 5 bases and J by 12 bases, and 8 bases separated the two germline ends. CDR3 DNA sequence: TGTGCCAGCAGTATGGGGAGGCAGTTCTTC. Its translation: CASSMGRQFF.

The V gene is TRBV9, the J gene TRBJ2-1; 10 bases line up with TRBD2. The tail of the sequence fits TRBJ2-7 better, so the J call may be wrong. CDR3 length: 16 amino acids. Germline V gene lookup returns CDR1 SGDLS and CDR2 YYNGEE. CDR3: CASSVAGLATYNEQYF. As DNA, the CDR3 is TGTGCCAGCAGCGTAGCGGGACTAGCGACCTACAATGAGCAGTACTTC.

V and J are TRBV2 and TRBJ2-1, with D maybe TRBD1 (5 bases). In germline, CDR1 is SNHLY, CDR2 FYNNEI. Trimming left V 2 bases short and J 8 bases short, with 13 bases between. The length of the CDR3 is 14 residues. CDR3 region: CASSECDSRYEQFF. CDR3 DNA sequence: TGTGCCAGCAGTGAATGTGACAGCCGTTATGAGCAGTTCTTC.

This clonotype came up once. V and J are TRBV6-5 and TRBJ1-5; no clear D gene. With 0 bases removed from V and 0 bases from J, the gap between germline ends came to 6 bases. This CDR3 spans 15 amino acids. CDR1 MNHEY and CDR2 SVGAGI come from the germline V gene. This CDR3 reads CASSYSGVSNQPQHF. CDR3 nucleotide sequence: TGTGCCAGCAGTTACTCTGGGGTTAGCAATCAGCCCCAGCATTTT.

Only a few counts were recorded for this clonotype. The chain couples TRBV10-3 to TRBJ2-6; 15 nucleotides agree with TRBD2. The junction had 2 bases not matched to a gene; V was cut back by 3 bases and J by 2 bases. Germline lookup yields CDR1 ENHRY and CDR2 SYGVKD. This CDR3 has 18 residues. The CDR3, as DNA: TGTGCCATCAGTGATGGACTAGCGGGAGGGGCTGGGGCCAACGTCCTGACTTTC. It translates to CAISDGLAGGAGANVLTF.

The chain recombines TRBV20-1 with TRBJ2-7, with 8 bases identical to TRBD2. Looked up from germline, CDR1 is DFQATT and CDR2 is SNEGSKA (reference sequence). The CDR3 is 15 amino acids. V trimming: 0 bases; J trimming: 4 bases; junction bases outside the gene matches: 8. CDR3: CSARDPSGSDYEQYF. CDR3 coding DNA: TGCAGTGCTAGAGATCCAAGCGGGAGCGATTACGAGCAGTACTTC.

The CDR3: CASSQEVRYEQYF. The CDR3 DNA reads TGTGCCAGCAGCCAAGAGGTCCGGTACGAGCAGTACTTC. The chain recombines TRBV3-1 with TRBJ2-7; D gene ambiguous. The CDR3 length is 13 residues. Germline V gene data show CDR1 as LGHDT and CDR2 as YNNKEL (reference sequence). Trimming took off 0 bases at V and 4 bases at J, with 7 bases between the two ends.

This rearrangement joins TRBV11-1 to TRBJ2-2; TRBD2 matches 15 bases. From germline, CDR1 is SGHAT and CDR2 FQDESV (reference sequence). This CDR3 contains 17 residues. V dropped 8 bases and J dropped 5; count of bases not matched to a gene: 9. The CDR3 region has the DNA TGTGCCAGCGTAAGGGGACTAGCGGGAGGAAGTACCGGGGAGCTGTTTTTT. Its protein product is CASVRGLAGGSTGELFF.

The J gene is TRBJ1-4, the V gene TRBV6-5; a possible D gene is TRBD1 (6 bases). The germline V gene encodes CDR1 MNHEY and CDR2 SVGAGI. Trimming shortened V by 4 bases and J by 5 bases, and 11 bases separated the two germline ends. This CDR3 is built from 14 residues. Here the CDR3 reads CASSLTGNNEKLFF. The CDR3 DNA follows: TGTGCCAGCAGTTTAACAGGGAACAATGAAAAACTGTTTTTT.

The chain joins TRBV5-1 to TRBJ2-4; TRBD2 matches at 11 bases. J was trimmed by 13 bases and V by 2 bases; bases with no gene match: 23. Germline loops: CDR1 SGHRS, CDR2 YFSETQ. This CDR3 region has 19 residues. This chain's CDR3 is CASSLGSSGRSPISGEQYF. As DNA, the CDR3 is TGCGCCAGCAGCTTAGGGTCTAGCGGGAGGTCCCCAATTTCTGGTGAGCAGTACTTC.

The chain couples TRBV6-5 to TRBJ1-3; D might be TRBD1 (5 bases). Trimming cost V 0 bases and J 4 bases, with 10 bases left between them. Germline V lookup: CDR1 MNHEY, CDR2 SVGAGI. CDR3 length equals 15 residues. For the CDR3, the DNA is TGTGCCAGCAGTTACTCAGGGGATGGGGGAAACACCATATATTTT. This encodes CASSYSGDGGNTIYF.

The chain combines TRBV7-9 with TRBJ2-5; no reliable D call. The J call may be mistaken, given a closer DNA end match to TRBJ2-7. The CDR3 loop spans 12 amino acids. From germline, CDR1 is SEHNR and CDR2 FQNEAQ (reference sequence). The CDR3 DNA follows: TGTGCCAGCAGCAACTCTCTTGGCGAGCAGTACTTC. This codes for CASSNSLGEQYF.

CDR3 DNA sequence: TGCGCCAGCAGCCAAGGTAGCCCAGAGGGGCTCGGGTACGAGCAGTACTTC. Amino acids: CASSQGSPEGLGYEQYF. The rearrangement uses TRBV4-1 and TRBJ2-7; D is tentatively TRBD1 or TRBD2 (5 bases each). V dropped 1 base and J dropped 4 bases, with 20 bases sitting between them. Germline V gene data show CDR1 as MGHRA and CDR2 as YSYEKL. CDR3 length: 17 amino acids.

This clonotype was seen repeatedly, ten times or more. Mismatch with germline at one junction end may stem from a read error. The rearrangement joins TRBV5-1 to TRBJ2-3, with D tentatively TRBD1 (6 bases). Germline V gene lookup returns CDR1 SGHRS and CDR2 YFSETQ. The CDR3 covers 14 residues. The CDR3 DNA is TGTGCCAGCAGCTTAGGGGGTAGCACAGATACGCAGTATTTT. The encoded protein is CASSLGGSTDTQYF.

The chain is built from TRBV20-1 and TRBJ2-1, with 10 bases identical to TRBD2. This CDR3 contains 14 residues. CDR1 DFQATT and CDR2 SNEGSKA come from the germline V gene (reference sequence). Trimming removed 7 bases from V and 5 bases from J; junction bases left unmatched: 8. The CDR3 DNA sequence: TGCAGTGGCGTACTAGCGGGGCGTCACAATGAGCAGTTCTTC. Translation gives CSGVLAGRHNEQFF.

The genes are TRBV6-1 and TRBJ1-5; 8 bases are a match to TRBD1. CDR1 and CDR2 (germline): MNHNS, SASEGT. V shed 6 bases, J shed 2 bases, and the junction held 9 bases outside the gene matches. The CDR3 length is 16 residues. The CDR3 reads CASSRVDRAGNQPQHF. CDR3 nucleotide sequence: TGTGCCAGCAGCAGAGTGGACAGGGCGGGCAATCAGCCCCAGCATTTT.

This clonotype was observed a handful of times. The genes are TRBV10-3 and TRBJ2-7, with D possibly matching TRBD1 (5 bases). Gene TRBJ2-5 matches the end of the DNA better, so the J call may be wrong. This CDR3 comprises 14 residues. CDR1 and CDR2 from the germline V gene are ENHRY and SYGVKD. This chain's CDR3 is CAISEPDKVETQYF. The CDR3 DNA sequence: TGTGCCATCAGTGAGCCGGACAAAGTAGAGACCCAGTACTTC.

The J gene is TRBJ1-1, the V gene TRBV11-2; D perhaps matches TRBD1 (5 bases). Germline V gene data show CDR1 as SGHAT and CDR2 as FQNNGV. This CDR3 is 11 amino acids long. Trimming removed 5 bases from V and 7 bases from J, with 8 bases in between. The CDR3 region is CASSQGLEAFF. The CDR3 DNA follows: TGTGCCAGCAGCCAGGGTCTTGAAGCTTTCTTT.